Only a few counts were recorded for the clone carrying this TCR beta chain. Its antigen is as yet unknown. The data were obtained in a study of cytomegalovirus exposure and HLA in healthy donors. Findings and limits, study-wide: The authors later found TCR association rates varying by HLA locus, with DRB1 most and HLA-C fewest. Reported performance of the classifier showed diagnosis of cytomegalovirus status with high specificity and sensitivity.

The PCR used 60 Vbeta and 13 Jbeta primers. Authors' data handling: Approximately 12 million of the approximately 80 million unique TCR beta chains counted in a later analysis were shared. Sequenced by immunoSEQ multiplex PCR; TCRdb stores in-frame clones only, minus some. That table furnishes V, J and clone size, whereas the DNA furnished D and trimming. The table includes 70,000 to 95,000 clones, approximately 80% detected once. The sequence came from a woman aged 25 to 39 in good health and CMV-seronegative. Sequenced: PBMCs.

The DNA for the CDR3 is TGCGCCAGCAGCTTGGTCCCAGCAGGGATCAACACTGAAGCTTTCTTT. Amino acids: CASSLVPAGINTEAFF. This chain links TRBV5-1 with TRBJ1-1, with a tentative D call TRBD1 (5 bases). V was shortened by 0 bases and J by 2 bases, with 14 bases between the two germline ends. CDR1 and CDR2 from the germline V gene are SGHRS and YFSETQ. The CDR3 consists of 16 residues. Variable domain in full (rest from reference TRBV5-1 and TRBJ1-1): KAGVTQTPRYLIKTRGQQVTLSCSPISGHRSVSWYQQTPGQGLQFLFEYFSETQRNKGNFPGRFSGRQFSNSRSEMNVSTLELGDSALYLCASSLVPAGINTEAFFGQGTRLTVV.